This is a list of T cell receptor beta chains from one sample in a study of monozygotic twins with inflammatory bowel disease. TCRdb reanalyzed the 5' RACE reads and collapses them to one entry per CDR3 protein, without DNA. With approximately 200,000 distinct CDR3 sequences in the sample, the ten largest clones hold less than 9%. The sample comprised blood. These receptor sequences come from a human donor with ulcerative colitis or Crohn's disease, or a healthy co-twin of an affected twin (not recorded which). The CDR3 runs from the conserved cysteine through the conserved F or W.

cdr3_aa j_call v_call cdr3_length
CASSVRGEQFF TRBJ2-1 TRBV2 11
CASSSIGAFANTGELFF TRBJ2-2 TRBV3-1 17
CASSIPGQGFHEQYF TRBJ2-7 TRBV7-9 15
CASSEPVGEQFF TRBJ2-1 TRBV25-1 12
CASSLMTSGRYNEQFF TRBJ2-1 TRBV5-1 16
CASSWSGPQRSYNEQFF TRBJ2-1 TRBV7-9 17
CASSDPKPQHF TRBJ1-5 TRBV6-1 11
CASSSPLDTALNTEAFF TRBJ1-1 TRBV28 17
CASSTQGAKNIQYF TRBJ2-4 TRBV12-3/TRBV12-4 14
CASSLTQGLGETQYF TRBJ2-5 TRBV14 15
CSFREQGVGQPQHF TRBJ1-5 TRBV20-1 14
CASSLDTANTGELFF TRBJ2-2 TRBV5-1 15
CASSFNAENQPQHF TRBJ1-5 TRBV7-9 14
CASSPLGQWESPLHF TRBJ1-6 TRBV12-3/TRBV12-4 15
CASSLEGRDTGELFF TRBJ2-2 TRBV7-2 15
CASSKGSSTEAFF TRBJ1-1 TRBV19 13
CSAFGLGGDTQYF TRBJ2-3 TRBV20-1 13
CASSGLAGGEQYF TRBJ2-7 TRBV19 13
CASSFTGGRVYGYTF TRBJ1-2 TRBV6-5 15
CAISERWTGPSNQPQHF TRBJ1-5 TRBV10-3 17
CASNPLGQDEAFF TRBJ1-1 TRBV7-9 13
CSAPVHTGETQYF TRBJ2-5 TRBV20-1 13
CASRTPGGSNSPLHF TRBJ1-6 TRBV7-8 15
CASKDVVGDGTTEAFF TRBJ1-1 TRBV27 16
CATWSGTGLYEQYF TRBJ2-7 TRBV28 14
CSARDDKGGHEQYF TRBJ2-7 TRBV20-1 14
CASSSTSGEITDTQYF TRBJ2-3 TRBV7-2 16
CASSSRQGAIGYTF TRBJ1-2 TRBV7-2 14
CASRSAGETQYF TRBJ2-5 TRBV28 12
CATSREARTGRNYGYTF TRBJ1-2 TRBV15 17
CASSFPTRTADTDTQYF TRBJ2-3 TRBV5-1 17
CASTKLAGGADTQYF TRBJ2-3 TRBV5-1 15
CASSPVVTGAVTGELFF TRBJ2-2 TRBV7-3 17
CATSPGLIQGGQETQYF TRBJ2-5 TRBV15 17
CASSFLGTVTGELFF TRBJ2-2 TRBV7-9 15
CASSLKQGPGNTEAFF TRBJ1-1 TRBV13 16
CASTATDPRSYNEQFF TRBJ2-1 TRBV12-3/TRBV12-4 16
CASSLVGQGWNTGELFF TRBJ2-2 TRBV7-8 17
CSVDGQGSSTDTQYF TRBJ2-3 TRBV29-1 15
CASSQGIVGETQYF TRBJ2-5 TRBV4-3 14
CASSAAGADTQYF TRBJ2-3 TRBV7-9 13
CASTQGGGPYNEQFF TRBJ2-1 TRBV12-3/TRBV12-4 15
CAWSDDTNQPQHF TRBJ1-5 TRBV30 13
CASSEYPGGSSYNEQFF TRBJ2-1 TRBV2 17
CASSVLPGQGGFGAFF TRBJ1-1 TRBV12-3/TRBV12-4 16
CASRVSGRALEQFF TRBJ2-1 TRBV12-3/TRBV12-4 14
CASSLNPESYNEQFF TRBJ2-1 TRBV11-2 15
CASSLVAGSDTQYF TRBJ2-3 TRBV12-3/TRBV12-4 14
CASRRAAGNTEAFF TRBJ1-1 TRBV3-1 14
CASSYDWTRLNTEAFF TRBJ1-1 TRBV6-2/TRBV6-3 16
CAGRRGGTDTQYF TRBJ2-3 TRBV28 13
CSVAGRQSTDTQYF TRBJ2-3 TRBV29-1 14
CASSPYRGTYEQYF TRBJ2-7 TRBV6-2/TRBV6-3 14
CASKSSGTGLETQYF TRBJ2-5 TRBV7-2 15